The present T cell receptor beta chain was sequenced within a study of human T cells and chemical hapten exposure. Study-wide results and limits: Unchanged with DPC sensitization were TCRs above 1 in 1000 frequency. Controls formed significantly fewer large CDR3 similarity clusters than expanded TCRs did.

To note about this clonotype: Its matching antigen is unknown.

Noted time point: patch test 1, 2 weeks after DPC sensitization. Sample treatment: therapeutic diphenylcyclopropenone sensitization with weekly scalp DPC. Those who donated were patients with alopecia, 18 to 70 years of age, and suitable for DPC. TCRdb re-analysed the RACE reads in MiXCR, keeping a single row per CDR3 protein. The sample has 370,000 or so distinct CDR3 sequences, around 5% seen once. Germline loops: CDR1 SGHRS, CDR2 YFSETQ. V was trimmed by 4 bases and J by 6 bases, leaving 20 bases between them. This CDR3 is 17 amino acids long. This TCR came from a woman in her forties or fifties with alopecia areata. Some clones in this sample may be carry-over from other donors' samples. This material consisted of whole blood, taken in connection with sensitization to the hapten diphenylcyclopropenone (DPC). V gene TRBV5-1 combines with J gene TRBJ1-6; tentative D call: TRBD1 (5 bases). This chain's CDR3 is CASSAGFRGAGNSPLHF. The CDR3 coding sequence is TGCGCCAGCAGCGCCGGCTTTCGTGGGGCTGGTAATTCACCCCTCCACTTT.